This entry describes one T cell receptor (beta chain). The data stem from a study of blood T cell repertoires in COVID-19. On the study more broadly: Sites across the United States, Italy and Spain contributed samples from acute and convalescent COVID-19.

With V trimmed by 4 bases and J by 8 bases, 2 bases remained unmatched. The CDR3 contains 12 residues. Per the germline V gene, CDR1 is SGHNT and CDR2 is YENEEA. Authors' analysis steps: From reference gene primer amplification, estimates of nucleated cell counts were derived. Using immunoSEQ multiplex PCR, the repertoire was profiled, and TCRdb retains in-frame clones only, with some absent. V and J calls and clone size are given by that table; D and trimming were obtained from the DNA. Of over 400,000 clones in the sample, around 86% were seen once. The clonotype comes from a woman aged 30 to 39 with active or convalescent COVID-19. This rearrangement joins TRBV11-3 to TRBJ1-1; 9 nucleotides match TRBD1. Sequenced input: peripheral blood. As DNA, the CDR3 is TGTGCCAGCAGCTGGGGGACAGGGGAAGCTTTCTTT. Amino acid sequence: CASSWGTGEAFF.